These 13 T cell receptor beta chains originate from one sample sequenced in a study of breast tumors, draining lymph nodes, adjacent tissues. TCRdb recomputed calls from the multiplex PCR reads with MiXCR, one row per CDR3 protein. The data hold about 16,000 distinct CDR3 sequences, with over 40% observed a single time. The sequenced sample was tumor-adjacent breast tissue. Source of these receptors: a female donor with breast cancer. Some clones in this sample may be carry-over from other donors' samples.

Remarks on this clonotype: One end of the junction varies from germline; a read error may be responsible. V is TRBV27 and J is TRBJ2-1, with 9 bases that match TRBD2. In germline, CDR1 is MNHEY, CDR2 SMNVEV (reference sequence). The CDR3 consists of 15 residues. This CDR3 reads CASSLGGTSFGEQPF. In nucleotides, the CDR3 is TGTGCCAGCAGTTTAGGTGGGACTAGCTTTGGTGAGCAGCCCTTC.

This clonotype was found a few times. The chain combines TRBV12-3 or TRBV12-4 with TRBJ2-1; the D gene is possibly TRBD2 (5 bases). This CDR3 region has 14 residues. Trimming pared 7 bases from V and 7 bases from J, leaving 17 bases between. CDR3 protein: CASTPGEPGNEQFF. CDR3 sequence (DNA): TGTGCCAGCACACCCGGGGAACCTGGGAATGAGCAGTTCTTC.

This clonotype was counted ten times or more. This sequence may be a read error, since a much larger clone differs from it by one base. The gene calls are TRBV20-1 and TRBJ2-1; D is ambiguous. The CDR3 covers 14 residues. The germline CDR1 and CDR2 sequences are DFQATT and SNEGSKA (reference sequence). The DNA of the CDR3 is TGCAGTGCTAGAAAGAGAGGCTCCTACACTGAGCAGTTCTTC. Its protein product is CSARKRGSYTEQFF.

This clonotype is a singleton in its sample. The chain recombines TRBV6-2 or TRBV6-3 with TRBJ2-1, with 8 bases matching TRBD2. The CDR3 runs 16 residues. Germline V CDR1 and CDR2: MNHEY, SVGEGT. V dropped 6 bases and J dropped 8; count of bases not matched to a gene: 15. The CDR3 protein is CASSLVRNGGAHEQFF. CDR3 in DNA: TGTGCCAGCAGCTTAGTCCGAAACGGGGGGGCCCATGAGCAGTTCTTC.

Sample share makes this clonotype medium-sized (0.01 to 0.1%). V usage is TRBV6-1 and J usage is TRBJ1-6; 8 bases map to TRBD1. Looked up from germline, CDR1 is MNHNS and CDR2 is SASEGT. CDR3 length equals 14 residues. V gave up 4 bases and J gave up 4 bases; unmatched junction bases: 0. The CDR3 DNA follows: TGTGCCAGCAGTGGGGACAGGTATAATTCACCCCTCCACTTT. It is translated as CASSGDRYNSPLHF.

The chain employs TRBV7-9 and TRBJ2-3; a possible D gene is TRBD2 (5 bases). In germline, CDR1 is SEHNR, CDR2 FQNEAQ (reference sequence). The V end lost 5 bases, the J end lost 0 bases, and 18 bases lay between the germline ends. There are 17 residues in the CDR3. The CDR3 nucleotides are TGTGCCAGCAGCCCCCGGCCGCTCGGACTGAGCACAGATACGCAGTATTTT. Translated, it gives CASSPRPLGLSTDTQYF.

V is TRBV19 and J is TRBJ1-6, with TRBD1 identical over 9 bases. Germline V lookup: CDR1 LNHDA, CDR2 SQIVND (reference sequence). V lost 5 bases, J lost 9 bases, and 11 bases stayed unmatched. This CDR3 has 16 amino acids. CDR3 in amino acids: CASSHQTGGSGSPLHF. The CDR3 DNA reads as TGTGCCAGTAGTCACCAAACAGGGGGCAGTGGTTCACCCCTCCACTTT.

The rearrangement joins TRBV6-1 to TRBJ2-7, with TRBD1 as a possible D gene (5 bases). V lost 6 bases, J lost 0 bases, and 12 bases lay in between. The germline V gene has CDR1 MNHNS and CDR2 SASEGT. The CDR3 contains 14 residues. The CDR3 coding sequence is TGTGCCAGCAGATCTGGCAGGGTCTCCTACGAGCAGTACTTC. This translates into CASRSGRVSYEQYF.

This clonotype has only a few counts. Here the CDR3 omits its conserved ending phenylalanine or tryptophan, so a read error is the likely source. Because the CDR3's place on the DNA is in doubt, the DNA is left out and the CDR3 is given as listed by TCRdb. The CDR3 spells CASSLASGT. V usage is TRBV7-9 and J usage is TRBJ2-4; the listed D gene, TRBD1, was not tested against the DNA. Germline V gene sequence: CDR1 SEHNR, CDR2 FQNEAQ (reference sequence). The CDR3 length is 9 residues, termini included.

The chain carries TRBV7-2 and TRBJ2-7; 10 nucleotides match TRBD2. Losses at the gene ends were 1 base for V and 5 bases for J; bases not matched to a gene: 2. This CDR3 comprises 14 residues. CDR1 is SGHTA and CDR2 is FQGNSA in the germline V gene. The chain's CDR3 is CASSLVAGGNEQYF. The CDR3 DNA is TGTGCCAGCAGCTTAGTAGCGGGAGGTAACGAGCAGTACTTC.

Comment on this clonotype: Its ends do not fully match the called genes, so a read error is possible. This chain connects TRBV6-4 to TRBJ1-6; D gene unclear. CDR3 length: 13 amino acids. Germline values: CDR1 MRHNA, CDR2 SNTAGT. The CDR3 DNA follows: TGTGCCAGCAGTGTGGTCATAAATCCACCCCTCCACTTC. It specifies CASSVVINPPLHF.

The CDR3 region has the DNA TGTGCCAGCCGGGGACAGGAACTCTACGAGCAGTACTTC. Residues: CASRGQELYEQYF. The chain uses TRBV5-6 and TRBJ2-7, with 8 bases lining up with TRBD1. The germline V gene encodes CDR1 SGHDT and CDR2 YYEEEE. The V and J ends lost 7 bases and 3 bases, in that order; junction bases with no gene match: 6. CDR3 length: 13 amino acids.

The V gene is TRBV19, the J gene TRBJ1-1, with TRBD1 matching over 7 bases. V was pared by 7 bases and J by 6 bases, with 14 bases of the junction left unmatched. CDR3 length: 15 amino acids. Germline V lookup: CDR1 LNHDA, CDR2 SQIVND (reference sequence). The CDR3 loop is CASKETGTRGAEAFF. The CDR3 region has the DNA TGTGCCAGTAAGGAGACAGGGACTCGGGGCGCTGAAGCTTTCTTT.